This record looks at one TCR beta chain sequence and its context. The antigen remains undetermined. This sample stems from a study of cytomegalovirus exposure and HLA in healthy donors. Study observations and caveats: The authors judged a highly shared variant cluster likely a sequencing artifact. A later analysis found TCR association rates differed by HLA locus, highest for DRB1 and lowest for HLA-C.

Both 60 Vbeta primers and 13 Jbeta primers went into the PCR. Assay: immunoSEQ multiplex PCR; the TCRdb copy retains only in-frame clones and omits some. The table lists some 170,000 clones, over 75% of them singletons, with about 1.5% in the top ten. V gave up 6 bases and J gave up 1 base; unmatched junction bases: 3. The CDR3 spans 15 residues. Germline lookup yields CDR1 SNHLY and CDR2 FYNNEI. The TCR comes from a woman aged 30 to 39 in good health and CMV-seronegative. Sequencing was done on a sample of PBMCs. The chain is built from TRBV2 and TRBJ2-5; 12 nucleotides match TRBD2. The CDR3 nucleotides are TGTGCCAGCAGCTCTAGCGGGAGGGTCCAAGAGACCCAGTACTTC. Encoded protein: CASSSSGRVQETQYF.